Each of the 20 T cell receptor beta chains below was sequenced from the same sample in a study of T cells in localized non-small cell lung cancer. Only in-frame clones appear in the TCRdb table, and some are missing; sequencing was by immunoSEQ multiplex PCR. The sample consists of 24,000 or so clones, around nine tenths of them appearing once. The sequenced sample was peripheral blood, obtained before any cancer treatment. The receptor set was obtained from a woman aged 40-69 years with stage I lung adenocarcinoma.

CDR3: CASSGTGRYGYTF. CDR3 in DNA: TGTGCCAGCAGCGGGACAGGGCGCTATGGCTACACCTTC. The chain links TRBV7-2 to TRBJ1-2; 9 nucleotides line up with TRBD1. After removal of 5 bases from V and 4 bases from J, the junction contained 2 bases not matched to a gene. This CDR3 comprises 13 residues. Germline V gene lookup returns CDR1 SGHTA and CDR2 FQGNSA.

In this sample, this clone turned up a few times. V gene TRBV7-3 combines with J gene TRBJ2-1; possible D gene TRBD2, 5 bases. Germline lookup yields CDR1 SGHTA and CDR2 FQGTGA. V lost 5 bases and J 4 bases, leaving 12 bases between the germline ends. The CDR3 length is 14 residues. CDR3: CASSPERRYNEQFF. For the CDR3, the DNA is TGTGCCAGCAGCCCAGAAAGGAGGTACAATGAGCAGTTCTTC. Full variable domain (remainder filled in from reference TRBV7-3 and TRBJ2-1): GAGVSQTPSNKVTEKGKYVELRCDPISGHTALYWYRQSLGQGPEFLIYFQGTGAADDSGLPNDRFFAVRPEGSVSTLKIQRTERGDSAVYLCASSPERRYNEQFFGPGTRLTVL.

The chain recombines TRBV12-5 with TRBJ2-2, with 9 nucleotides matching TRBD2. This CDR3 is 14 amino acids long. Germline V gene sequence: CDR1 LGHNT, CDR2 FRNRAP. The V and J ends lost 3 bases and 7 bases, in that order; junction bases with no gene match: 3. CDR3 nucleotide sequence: TGTGCTAGTGGTTTTAGCGGGAGTCTCGGGGAGCTGTTTTTT. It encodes CASGFSGSLGELFF.

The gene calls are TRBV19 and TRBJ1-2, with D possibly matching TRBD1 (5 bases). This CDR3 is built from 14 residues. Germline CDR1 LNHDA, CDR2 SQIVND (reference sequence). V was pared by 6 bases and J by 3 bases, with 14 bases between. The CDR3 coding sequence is TGTGCCAGTAGCTCGGGACTCACGCACTATGGCTACACCTTC. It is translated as CASSSGLTHYGYTF.

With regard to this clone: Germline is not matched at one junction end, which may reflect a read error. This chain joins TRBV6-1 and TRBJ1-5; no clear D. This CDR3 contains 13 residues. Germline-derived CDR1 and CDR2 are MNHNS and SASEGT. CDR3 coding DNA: TGTGCCAGCAGTGAGAATGTGGGAACCTCGACGCCGTTT. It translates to CASSENVGTSTPF.

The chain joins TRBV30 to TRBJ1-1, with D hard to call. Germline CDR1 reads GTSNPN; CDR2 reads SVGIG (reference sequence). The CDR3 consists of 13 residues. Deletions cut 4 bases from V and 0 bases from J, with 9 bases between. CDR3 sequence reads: CAWTRGMNTEAFF. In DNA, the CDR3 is TGTGCCTGGACACGGGGAATGAACACTGAAGCTTTCTTT.

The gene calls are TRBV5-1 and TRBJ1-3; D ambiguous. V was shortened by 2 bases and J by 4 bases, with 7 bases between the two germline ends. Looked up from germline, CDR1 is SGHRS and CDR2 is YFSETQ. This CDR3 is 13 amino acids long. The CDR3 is CASSFGPGNTIYF. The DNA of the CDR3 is TGCGCCAGCAGCTTTGGCCCGGGAAACACCATATATTTT.

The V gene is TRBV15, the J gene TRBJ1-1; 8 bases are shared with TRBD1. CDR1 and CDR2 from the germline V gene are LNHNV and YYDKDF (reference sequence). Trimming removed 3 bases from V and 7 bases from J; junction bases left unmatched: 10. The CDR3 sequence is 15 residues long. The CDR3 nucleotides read TGTGCCACCAGCAGTTCTTGGGACAGGAACTTTGAAGCTTTCTTT. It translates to CATSSSWDRNFEAFF.

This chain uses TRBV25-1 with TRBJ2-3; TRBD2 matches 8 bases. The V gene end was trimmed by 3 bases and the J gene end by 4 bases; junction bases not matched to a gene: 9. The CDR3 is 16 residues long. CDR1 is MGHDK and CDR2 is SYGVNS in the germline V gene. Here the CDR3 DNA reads TGTGCCAGCAGTGATTTGGGGAGCGGGAGTTCAGATACGCAGTATTTT. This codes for CASSDLGSGSSDTQYF.

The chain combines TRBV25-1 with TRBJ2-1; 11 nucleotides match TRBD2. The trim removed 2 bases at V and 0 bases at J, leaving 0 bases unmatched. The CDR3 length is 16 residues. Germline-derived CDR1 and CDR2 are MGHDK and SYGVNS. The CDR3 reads CASSETSGSSYNEQFF. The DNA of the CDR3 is TGTGCCAGCAGTGAAACTAGCGGGAGCTCCTACAATGAGCAGTTCTTC.

CDR3 bases: TGCGCCAGCAGCCAAGATCCCCAGGGGAGTCAGCCCCAGCATTTT. Translation: CASSQDPQGSQPQHF. The chain combines TRBV4-1 with TRBJ1-5, with D perhaps matching TRBD1 (6 bases). Germline CDR1 MGHRA, CDR2 YSYEKL. Trimming left V 0 bases short and J 6 bases short, with 12 bases between. CDR3 length equals 15 residues.

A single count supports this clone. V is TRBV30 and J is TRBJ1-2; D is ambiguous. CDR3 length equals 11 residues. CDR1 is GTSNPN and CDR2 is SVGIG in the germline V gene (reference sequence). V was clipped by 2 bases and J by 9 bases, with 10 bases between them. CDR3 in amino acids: CAWSPPGSYTF. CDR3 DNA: TGTGCCTGGAGTCCTCCCGGTAGCTACACCTTC. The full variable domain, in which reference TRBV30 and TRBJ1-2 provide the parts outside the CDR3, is SQTIHQWPATLVQPVGSPLSLECTVEGTSNPNLYWYRQAAGRGLQLLFYSVGIGQISSEVPQNLSASRPQDRQFILSSKKLLLSDSGFYLCAWSPPGSYTFGSGTRLTVV.

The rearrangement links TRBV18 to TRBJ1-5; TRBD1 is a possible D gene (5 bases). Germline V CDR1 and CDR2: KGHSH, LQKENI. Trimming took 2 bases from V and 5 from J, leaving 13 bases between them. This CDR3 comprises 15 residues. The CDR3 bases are TGTGCCAGCTCACCAGCTATGGGGGTTGATCAGCCCCAGCATTTT. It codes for CASSPAMGVDQPQHF.

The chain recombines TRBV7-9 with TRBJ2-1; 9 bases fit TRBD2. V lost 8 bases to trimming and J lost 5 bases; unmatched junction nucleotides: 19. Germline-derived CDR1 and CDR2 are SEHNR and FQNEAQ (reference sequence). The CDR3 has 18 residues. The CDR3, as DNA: TGTGCCAGCGCTCTTAGAGGGGGCGGGAGGGCAGTCGACAATGAGCAGTTCTTC. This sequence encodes CASALRGGGRAVDNEQFF.

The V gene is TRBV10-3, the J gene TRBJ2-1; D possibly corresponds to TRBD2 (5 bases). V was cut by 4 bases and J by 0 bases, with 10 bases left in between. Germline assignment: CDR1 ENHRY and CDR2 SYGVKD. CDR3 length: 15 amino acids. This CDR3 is CAISGTFSSYNEQFF. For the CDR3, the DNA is TGTGCCATCAGTGGGACTTTCAGCTCCTACAATGAGCAGTTCTTC.

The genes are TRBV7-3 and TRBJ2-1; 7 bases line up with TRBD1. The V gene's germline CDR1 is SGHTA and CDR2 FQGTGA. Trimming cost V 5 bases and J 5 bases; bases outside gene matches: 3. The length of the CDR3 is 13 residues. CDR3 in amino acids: CASSVGTDNEQFF. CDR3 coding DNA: TGTGCCAGCAGCGTCGGGACAGACAATGAGCAGTTCTTC.

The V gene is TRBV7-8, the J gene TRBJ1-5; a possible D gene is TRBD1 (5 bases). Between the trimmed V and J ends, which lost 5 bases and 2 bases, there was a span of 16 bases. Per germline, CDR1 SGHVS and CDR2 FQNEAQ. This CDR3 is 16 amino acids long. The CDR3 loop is CASSPFQGVGNQPQHF. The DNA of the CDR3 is TGTGCCAGCAGCCCCTTCCAGGGTGTCGGCAATCAGCCCCAGCATTTT.

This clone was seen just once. The DNA of the CDR3 is TGTGCCAGCTCCCCCGGAACAGGGGACAATCAGCCCCAGCATTTT. Its protein product is CASSPGTGDNQPQHF. The V call is TRBV18, the J call TRBJ1-5; TRBD1 agrees at 7 bases. V was pared by 6 bases and J by 3 bases, with 8 bases of the junction left unmatched. Germline V gives CDR1 KGHSH, CDR2 LQKENI. The CDR3 contains 15 residues.

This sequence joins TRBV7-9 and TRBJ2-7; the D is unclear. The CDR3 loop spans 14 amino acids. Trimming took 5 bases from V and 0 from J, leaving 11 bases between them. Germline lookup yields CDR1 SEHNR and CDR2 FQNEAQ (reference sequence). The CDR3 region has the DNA TGTGCCAGCAGCCCTCTGTCCGTCTCCTACGAGCAGTACTTC. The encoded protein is CASSPLSVSYEQYF.

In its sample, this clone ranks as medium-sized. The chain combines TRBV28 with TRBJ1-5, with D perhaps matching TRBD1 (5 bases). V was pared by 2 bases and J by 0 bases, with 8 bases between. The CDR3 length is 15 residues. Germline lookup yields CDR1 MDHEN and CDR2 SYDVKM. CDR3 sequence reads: CASSLGHHSNQPQHF. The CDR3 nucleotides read TGTGCCAGCAGTTTAGGACATCATAGCAATCAGCCCCAGCATTTT.